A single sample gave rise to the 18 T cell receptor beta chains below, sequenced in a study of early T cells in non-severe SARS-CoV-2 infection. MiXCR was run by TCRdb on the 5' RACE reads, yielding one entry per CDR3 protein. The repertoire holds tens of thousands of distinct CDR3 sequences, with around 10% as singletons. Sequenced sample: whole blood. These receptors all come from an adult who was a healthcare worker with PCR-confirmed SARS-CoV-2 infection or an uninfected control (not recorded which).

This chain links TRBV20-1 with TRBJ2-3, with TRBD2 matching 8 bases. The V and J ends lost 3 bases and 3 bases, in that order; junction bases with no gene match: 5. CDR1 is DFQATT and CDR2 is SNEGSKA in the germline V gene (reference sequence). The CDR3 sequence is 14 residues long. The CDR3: CSARPGTRTDTQYF. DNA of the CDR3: TGCAGTGCTAGGCCCGGGACTAGAACAGATACGCAGTATTTT.

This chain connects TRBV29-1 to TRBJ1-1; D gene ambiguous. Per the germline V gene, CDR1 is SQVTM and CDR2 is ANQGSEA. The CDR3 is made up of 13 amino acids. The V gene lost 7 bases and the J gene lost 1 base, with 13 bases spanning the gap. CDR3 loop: CSAAPQKNTEAFF. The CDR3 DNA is TGCAGCGCCGCCCCACAGAAGAACACTGAAGCTTTCTTT.

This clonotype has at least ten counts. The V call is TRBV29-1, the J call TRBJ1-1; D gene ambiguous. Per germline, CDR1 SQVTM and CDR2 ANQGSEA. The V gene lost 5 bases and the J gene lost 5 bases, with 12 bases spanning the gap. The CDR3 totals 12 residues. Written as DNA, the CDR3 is TGCAGCGTTCAAATCGGGGAAACTGAAGCTTTCTTT. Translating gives CSVQIGETEAFF.

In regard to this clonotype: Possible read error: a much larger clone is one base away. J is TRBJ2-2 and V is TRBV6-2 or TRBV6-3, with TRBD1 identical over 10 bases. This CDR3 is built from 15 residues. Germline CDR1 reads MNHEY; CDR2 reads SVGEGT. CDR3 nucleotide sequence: TGTGCCAGCACTTCGGACAGGGGGGGGACCGAGGAGCTGTTTTTT. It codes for CASTSDRGGTEELFF.

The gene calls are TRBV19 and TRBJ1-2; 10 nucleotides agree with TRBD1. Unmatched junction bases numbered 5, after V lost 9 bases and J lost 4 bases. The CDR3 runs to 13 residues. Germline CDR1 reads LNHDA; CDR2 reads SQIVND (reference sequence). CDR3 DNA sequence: TGTGCCAGCAGACAGGGGGCCAGCTATGGCTACACCTTC. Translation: CASRQGASYGYTF.

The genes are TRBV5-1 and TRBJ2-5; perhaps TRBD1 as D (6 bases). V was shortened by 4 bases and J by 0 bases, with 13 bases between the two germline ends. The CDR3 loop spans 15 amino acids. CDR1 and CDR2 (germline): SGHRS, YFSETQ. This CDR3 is CASSPVGGNQETQYF. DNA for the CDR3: TGCGCCAGCAGCCCTGTAGGGGGAAACCAAGAGACCCAGTACTTC.

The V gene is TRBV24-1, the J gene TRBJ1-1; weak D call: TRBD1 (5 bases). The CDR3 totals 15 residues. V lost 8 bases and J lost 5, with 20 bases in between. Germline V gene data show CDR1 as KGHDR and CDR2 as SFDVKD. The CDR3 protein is CATNGVGGRKTEAFF. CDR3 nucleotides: TGTGCCACCAATGGAGTCGGGGGACGGAAAACTGAAGCTTTCTTT.

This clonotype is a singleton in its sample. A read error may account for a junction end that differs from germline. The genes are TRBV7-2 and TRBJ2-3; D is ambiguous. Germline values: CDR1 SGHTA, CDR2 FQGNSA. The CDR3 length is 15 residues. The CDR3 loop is CAGSLVAGLTDTQYF. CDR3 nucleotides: TGTGCCGGCAGCTTAGTGGCCGGGTTGACAGATACGCAGTATTTT.

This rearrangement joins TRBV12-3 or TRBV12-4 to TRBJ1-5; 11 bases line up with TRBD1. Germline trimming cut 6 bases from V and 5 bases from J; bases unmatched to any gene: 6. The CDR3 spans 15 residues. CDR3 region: CASSPDRGLDQPQHF. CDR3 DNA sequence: TGTGCCAGCAGCCCGGACAGGGGGCTTGATCAGCCCCAGCATTTT.

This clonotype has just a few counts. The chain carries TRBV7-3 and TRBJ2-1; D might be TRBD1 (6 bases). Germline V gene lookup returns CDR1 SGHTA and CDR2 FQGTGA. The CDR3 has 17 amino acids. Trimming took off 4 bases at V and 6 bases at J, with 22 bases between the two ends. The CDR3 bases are TGTGCCAGCAGCTCCAGCCGGGGACAATTGGCGCGCAATGAGCAGTTCTTC. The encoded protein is CASSSSRGQLARNEQFF.

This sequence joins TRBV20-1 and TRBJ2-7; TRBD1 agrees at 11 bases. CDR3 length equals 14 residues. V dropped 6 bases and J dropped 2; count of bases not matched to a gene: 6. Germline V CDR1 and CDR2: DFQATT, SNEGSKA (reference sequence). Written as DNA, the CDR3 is TGCAGTGCCAGGGCGGGACAGGGGGCCTACGAGCAGTACTTC. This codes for CSARAGQGAYEQYF.

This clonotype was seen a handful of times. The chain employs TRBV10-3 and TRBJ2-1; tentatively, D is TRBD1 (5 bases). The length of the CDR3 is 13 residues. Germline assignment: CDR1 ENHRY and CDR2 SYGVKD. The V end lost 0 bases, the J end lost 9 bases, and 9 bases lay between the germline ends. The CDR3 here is CAISESGRGEQFF. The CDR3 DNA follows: TGTGCCATCAGTGAGTCAGGAAGGGGTGAGCAGTTCTTC.

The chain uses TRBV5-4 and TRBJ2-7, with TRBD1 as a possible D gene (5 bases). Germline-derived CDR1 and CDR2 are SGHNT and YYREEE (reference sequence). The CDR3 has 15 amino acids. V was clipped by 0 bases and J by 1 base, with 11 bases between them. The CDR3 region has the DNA TGTGCCAGCAGCTTGGCCGGACACCCATCCTACGAGCAGTACTTC. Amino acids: CASSLAGHPSYEQYF. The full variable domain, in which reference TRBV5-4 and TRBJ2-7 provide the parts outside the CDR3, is ETGVTQSPTHLIKTRGQQVTLRCSSQSGHNTVSWYQQALGQGPQFIFQYYREEENGRGNFPPRFSGLQFPNYSSELNVNALELDDSALYLCASSLAGHPSYEQYFGPGTRLTVT.

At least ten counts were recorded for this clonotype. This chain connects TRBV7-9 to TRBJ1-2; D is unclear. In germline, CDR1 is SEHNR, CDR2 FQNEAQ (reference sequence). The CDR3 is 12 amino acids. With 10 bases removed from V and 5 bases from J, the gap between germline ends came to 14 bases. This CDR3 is CAIQLSLYGYTF. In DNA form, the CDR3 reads TGTGCCATCCAGCTTAGTCTTTATGGCTACACCTTC.

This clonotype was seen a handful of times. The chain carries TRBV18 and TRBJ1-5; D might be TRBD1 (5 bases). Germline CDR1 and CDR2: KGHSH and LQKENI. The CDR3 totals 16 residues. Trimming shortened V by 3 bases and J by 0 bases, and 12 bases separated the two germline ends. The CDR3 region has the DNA TGTGCCAGCTCACCCACAGGTCCAGCTAGCAATCAGCCCCAGCATTTT. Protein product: CASSPTGPASNQPQHF.

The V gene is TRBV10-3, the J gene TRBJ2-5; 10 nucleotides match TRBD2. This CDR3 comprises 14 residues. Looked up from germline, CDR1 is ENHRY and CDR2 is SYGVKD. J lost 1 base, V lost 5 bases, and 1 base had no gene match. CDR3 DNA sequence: TGTGCCATCAGTTCTAGCGGGGGCCAAGAGACCCAGTACTTC. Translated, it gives CAISSSGGQETQYF.

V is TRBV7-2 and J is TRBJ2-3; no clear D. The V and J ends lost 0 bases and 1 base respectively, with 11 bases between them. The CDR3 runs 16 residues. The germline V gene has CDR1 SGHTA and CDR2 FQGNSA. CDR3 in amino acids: CASSLAPSPGTDTQYF. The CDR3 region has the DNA TGTGCCAGCAGCTTAGCACCATCGCCTGGCACAGATACGCAGTATTTT.

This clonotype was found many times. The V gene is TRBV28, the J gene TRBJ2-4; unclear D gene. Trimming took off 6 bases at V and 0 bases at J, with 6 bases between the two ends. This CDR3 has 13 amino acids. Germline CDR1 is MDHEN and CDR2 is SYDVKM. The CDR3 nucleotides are TGTGCCAGCAGGGAAACAGCCAAAAACATTCAGTACTTC. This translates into CASRETAKNIQYF.